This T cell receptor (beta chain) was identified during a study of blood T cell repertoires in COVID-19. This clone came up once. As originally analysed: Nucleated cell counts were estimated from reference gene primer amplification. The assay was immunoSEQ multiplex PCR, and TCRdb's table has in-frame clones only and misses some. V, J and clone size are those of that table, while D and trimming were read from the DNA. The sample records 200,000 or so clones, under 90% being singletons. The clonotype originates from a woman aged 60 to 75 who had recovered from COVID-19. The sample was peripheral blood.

This CDR3 reads CASSLEQDNYEQYF. The CDR3 DNA follows: TGTGCCAGCAGCTTGGAACAGGACAACTACGAGCAGTACTTC. This chain uses TRBV7-2 with TRBJ2-7; TRBD1 might be the D (5 bases). CDR3 length: 14 residues. The germline V gene has CDR1 SGHTA and CDR2 FQGNSA. Trimming pared 3 bases from V and 3 bases from J, leaving 12 bases between.